This T cell receptor (beta chain) stems from a study of OX40 agonist ivuxolimab in advanced cancers. Assay: immunoSEQ multiplex PCR; the TCRdb copy retains only in-frame clones and omits some. This table has 65,000 or so clones, 80% to 95% appearing once. Trimming left V 0 bases short and J 3 bases short, with 20 bases between. CDR1 is LNHNV and CDR2 is YYDKDF in the germline V gene (reference sequence). This CDR3 has 18 amino acids. V gene TRBV15 combines with J gene TRBJ1-2; TRBD1 is a possible D gene (6 bases). This sequence was found in an adult with an advanced solid tumor such as melanoma, head and neck, liver or kidney cancer. Sequenced here: CD4+ or CD8+ T cells sorted from blood, sampled in a trial of the OX40 agonist ivuxolimab. The CDR3 DNA follows: TGTGCCACCAGCAGAGAAATCGGCATCGGGGGGCAGCACTATGGCTACACCTTC. This encodes CATSREIGIGGQHYGYTF.